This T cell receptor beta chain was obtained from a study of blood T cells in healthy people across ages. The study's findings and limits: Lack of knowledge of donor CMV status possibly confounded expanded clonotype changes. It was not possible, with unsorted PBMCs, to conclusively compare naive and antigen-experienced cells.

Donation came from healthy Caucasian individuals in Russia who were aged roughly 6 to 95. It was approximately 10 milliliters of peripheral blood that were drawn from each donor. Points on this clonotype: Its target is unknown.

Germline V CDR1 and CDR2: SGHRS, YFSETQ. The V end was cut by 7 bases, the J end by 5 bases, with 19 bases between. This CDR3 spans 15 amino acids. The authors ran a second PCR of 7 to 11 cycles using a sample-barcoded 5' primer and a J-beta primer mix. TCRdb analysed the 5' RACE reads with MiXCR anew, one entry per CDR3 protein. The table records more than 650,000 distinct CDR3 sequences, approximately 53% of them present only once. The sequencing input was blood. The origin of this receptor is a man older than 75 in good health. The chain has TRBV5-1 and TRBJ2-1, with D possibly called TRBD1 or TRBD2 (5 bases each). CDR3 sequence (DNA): TGCGCCAGCTATCCCGGGACCCTTTCCCACAATGAGCAGTTCTTC. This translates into CASYPGTLSHNEQFF.